This TCR beta chain derives from a study of T cell responses to AZD1222 COVID-19 vaccine (dated by TCRdb to about 2021). Regarding the complete study: AZD1222 recipients with second doses at about 4 weeks or about 12 weeks were pooled, because spike-specific TCR depth and breadth did not differ between schedules. TCR sequencing covered 230 or so trial participants: around 210 given two doses of AZD1222 and 26 given two doses of MenACWY control vaccine. Trial participants were enrolled by age into subgroups of 18-55, 56-69 and 70-plus years, and approximately 150, 30 and 60 TCR-sequenced participants, respectively, were included in these subgroups. Points the paper makes about the study in general: After two AZD1222 doses, spike-specific TCR breadth and depth were significantly higher than at day 0 and than in MenACWY recipients. In the small 56-69-year group, the increase in depth fell short of significance, most likely because of low power. Only five to seven AZD1222 recipients were SARS-CoV-2 seropositive at baseline, limiting conclusions about previously exposed vaccinees. Reportedly, close to half of the unique spike-specific TCRs recognized epitopes lying outside the regions that are mutated in the B.1.351 and B.1.1.7 variants. Most participants were white British and females outnumbered males, and the authors suggested that clonal diversity may have been underestimated. Because no day 14 peak-response samples were available, the repertoires could be characterized only after the peak T cell response. The whole spike protein was spanned by vaccine-associated CD4 TCRs, and dominant responses were seen in regions 160-218 and 743-854.

The time point label corresponds to: baseline before first vaccination. Vaccinee samples came from UK trials COV001 and COV002, including a single-blind randomized controlled phase 2/3 trial of AZD1222 (ChAdOx1 nCoV-19) in healthy adults. For TCRbeta chain sequencing, PBMC samples from trial participants were taken at day 0 and at day 28 after the second dose. As regards this clone: It lacks a known antigen. Nothing much larger sits one base from this clone, and base qualities are not available.

The CDR3 regions of human TCRbeta chains were subjected to immunosequencing. The paper's data handling went like this. Repertoire TCRs were checked for matches against a reference library of SARS-CoV-2-specific TCRs that had been generated using the MIRA antigen-specificity platform. Breadth was defined as the fraction of unique TCRs that were SARS-CoV-2-associated, and depth was defined as the fraction of total T cells that were SARS-CoV-2-associated. Using the MIRA data, each spike-specific TCR was mapped to the spike region that the TCR reacts to and placed in a CD4 or CD8 class. Log10-transformed breadth and depth values were compared by one-way ANOVA with Sidak's multiple comparisons tests. TCRdb stores this immuneACCESS table with in-frame sequences only. Part of the clones is absent; in the studies checked, under half of the shortfall reflects unresolved V genes, and no reason is known for the rest. V and J calls and clone size are as listed in that table; D and trimming were resolved from the DNA. The sample yields 120,000 or so clones; under 85% were counted once. The ten largest clones take up around 6.2% of the sample.

The TCR originated in an adult in good health. The sample here was peripheral blood, taken on day 0 of AZD1222 vaccination.

The DNA is as follows: TGTGCCAGCAGTGCCGTTACCTTGCATAATGAAAAACTGTTTTTT. It is translated as CASSAVTLHNEKLFF. Here the chain combines TRBV25-1 and TRBJ1-4, with the D gene not confidently named. The germline V gene provides CDR1 MGHDK and CDR2 SYGVNS. The CDR3 numbers 15 residues from cysteine through phenylalanine. Left in the record is the CDR3 DNA by itself, 45 bases read in frame from the first base. Trimming costs V 4 bases and J 4 bases, and their ends lie 13 bases apart.